This T cell receptor beta chain was recovered during a study of blood T cell repertoires in COVID-19. Germline assignment: CDR1 LNHDA and CDR2 SQIVND (reference sequence). The CDR3 spans 15 residues. V was clipped by 7 bases and J by 7 bases; unmatched bases: 8. Produced via immunoSEQ multiplex PCR; TCRdb's table is partial and in-frame only. The repertoire holds 40,000 to 55,000 clones, with 82% as singletons. The sample consisted of peripheral blood. The chain recombines TRBV19 with TRBJ1-5; 12 nucleotides agree with TRBD1. The source is a woman between 65 and 79 years old with acute or convalescent COVID-19. CDR3 amino acids: CASTSGTGGWQPQHF. In DNA form, the CDR3 reads TGTGCCAGTACCTCCGGGACAGGGGGCTGGCAGCCCCAGCATTTT.